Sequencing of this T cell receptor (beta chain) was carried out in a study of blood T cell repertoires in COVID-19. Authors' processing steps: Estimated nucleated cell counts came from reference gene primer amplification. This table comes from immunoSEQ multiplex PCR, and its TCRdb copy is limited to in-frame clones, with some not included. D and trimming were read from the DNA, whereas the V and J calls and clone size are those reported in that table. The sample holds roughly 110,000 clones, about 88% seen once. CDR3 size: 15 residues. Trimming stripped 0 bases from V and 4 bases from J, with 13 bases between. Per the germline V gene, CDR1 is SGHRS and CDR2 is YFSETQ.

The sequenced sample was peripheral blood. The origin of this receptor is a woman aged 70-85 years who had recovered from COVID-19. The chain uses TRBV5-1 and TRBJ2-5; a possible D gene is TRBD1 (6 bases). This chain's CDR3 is CASSLGQGISETQYF. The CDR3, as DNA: TGCGCCAGCAGCTTGGGGCAGGGGATATCAGAGACCCAGTACTTC. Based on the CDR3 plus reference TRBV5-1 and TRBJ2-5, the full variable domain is KAGVTQTPRYLIKTRGQQVTLSCSPISGHRSVSWYQQTPGQGLQFLFEYFSETQRNKGNFPGRFSGRQFSNSRSEMNVSTLELGDSALYLCASSLGQGISETQYFGPGTRLLVL.